This TCR beta chain was recovered during a study of T cells in Graves' hyperthyroidism and ophthalmopathy. Uncontrolled infection, other autoimmune disease, pregnancy or lactation led to exclusion. Under 12 ml fresh peripheral blood yielded the PBMCs. Amplification of TCR beta CDR3 regions was performed using RNA transcripts as template. The HTBI primer set served for first-round RT-PCR of the TCR CDR3. TCRdb analysed the multiplex PCR reads with MiXCR anew, one entry per CDR3 protein. Here the sample spans over 400,000 distinct CDR3 sequences, around a fifth being singletons. The sequence was obtained from a woman in her 70s with Graves' ophthalmopathy. The sequenced material came from blood.

This CDR3 is CASSRGQHPYEQYF. DNA for the CDR3: TGTGCCAGCAGTCGAGGACAGCACCCCTACGAGCAGTACTTC. The chain couples TRBV27 to TRBJ2-7, with D possibly TRBD1 on 6 matching bases. Germline V gene sequence: CDR1 MNHEY, CDR2 SMNVEV (reference sequence). Between the trimmed V and J ends, which lost 5 bases and 2 bases, there was a span of 13 bases. CDR3 size: 14 residues.